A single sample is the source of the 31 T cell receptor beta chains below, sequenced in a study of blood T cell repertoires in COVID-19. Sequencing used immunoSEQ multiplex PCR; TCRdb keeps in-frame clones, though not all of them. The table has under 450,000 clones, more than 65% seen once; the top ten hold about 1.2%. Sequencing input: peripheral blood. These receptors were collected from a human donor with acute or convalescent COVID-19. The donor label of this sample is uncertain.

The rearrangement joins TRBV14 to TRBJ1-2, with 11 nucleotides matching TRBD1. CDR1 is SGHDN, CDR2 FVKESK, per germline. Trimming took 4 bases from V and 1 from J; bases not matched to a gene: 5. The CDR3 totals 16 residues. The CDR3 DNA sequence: TGTGCCAGCAGCCTTCGGACAGGGGGCCTTAACTATGGCTACACCTTC. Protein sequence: CASSLRTGGLNYGYTF.

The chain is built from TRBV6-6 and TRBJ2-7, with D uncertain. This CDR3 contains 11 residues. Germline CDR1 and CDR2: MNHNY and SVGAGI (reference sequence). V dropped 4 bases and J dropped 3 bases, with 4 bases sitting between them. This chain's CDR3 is CASSSIYEQYF. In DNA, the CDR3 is TGTGCCAGCAGTTCCATCTACGAGCAGTACTTC.

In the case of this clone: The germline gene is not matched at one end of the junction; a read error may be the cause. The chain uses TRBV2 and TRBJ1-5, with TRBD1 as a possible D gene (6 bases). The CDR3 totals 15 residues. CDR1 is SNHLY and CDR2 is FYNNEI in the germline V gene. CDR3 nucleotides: TGTGCCAGCAGCGAAGCGGACAGAAGCAATCAGCCCCAGCATTTT. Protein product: CASSEADRSNQPQHF.

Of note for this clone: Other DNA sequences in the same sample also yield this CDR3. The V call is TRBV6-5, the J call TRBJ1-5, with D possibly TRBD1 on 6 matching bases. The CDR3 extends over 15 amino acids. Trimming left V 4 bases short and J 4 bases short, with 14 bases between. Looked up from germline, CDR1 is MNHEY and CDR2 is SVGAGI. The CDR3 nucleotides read TGTGCCAGCAGTTCCAGGGGCGGTGGGAATCAGCCCCAGCATTTT. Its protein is CASSSRGGGNQPQHF.

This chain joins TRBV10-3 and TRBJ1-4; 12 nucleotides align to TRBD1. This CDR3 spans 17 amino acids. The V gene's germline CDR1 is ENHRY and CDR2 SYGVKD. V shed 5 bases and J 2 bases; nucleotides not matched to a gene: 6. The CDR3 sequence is CAISPGQGATTNEKLFF. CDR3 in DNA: TGTGCCATCAGTCCGGGACAGGGGGCGACCACTAATGAAAAACTGTTTTTT.

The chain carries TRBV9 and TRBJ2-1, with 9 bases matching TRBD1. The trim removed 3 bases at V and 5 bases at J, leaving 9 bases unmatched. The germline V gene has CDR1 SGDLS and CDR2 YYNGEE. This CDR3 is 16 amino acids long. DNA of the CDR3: TGTGCCAGCAGCGGGGGACAGGGAGTGTGGAACAATGAGCAGTTCTTC. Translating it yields CASSGGQGVWNNEQFF.

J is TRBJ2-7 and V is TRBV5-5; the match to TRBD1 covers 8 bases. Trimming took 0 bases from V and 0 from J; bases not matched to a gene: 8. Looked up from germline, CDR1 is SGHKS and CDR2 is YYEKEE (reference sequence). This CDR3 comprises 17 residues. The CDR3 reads CASSLGGGQVSSYEQYF. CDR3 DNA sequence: TGTGCCAGCAGCTTGGGAGGGGGACAGGTGAGCTCCTACGAGCAGTACTTC.

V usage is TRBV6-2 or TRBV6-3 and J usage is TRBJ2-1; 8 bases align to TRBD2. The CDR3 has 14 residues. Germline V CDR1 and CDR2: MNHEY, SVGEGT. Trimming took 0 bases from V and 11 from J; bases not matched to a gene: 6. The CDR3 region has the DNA TGTGCCAGCAGTTACTCGAAGGTTAGCGGGAAGCAGTTCTTC. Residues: CASSYSKVSGKQFF.

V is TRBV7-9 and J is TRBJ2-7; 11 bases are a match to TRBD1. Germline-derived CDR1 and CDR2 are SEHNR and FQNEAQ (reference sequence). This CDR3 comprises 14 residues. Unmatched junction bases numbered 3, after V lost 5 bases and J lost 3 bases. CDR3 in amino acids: CASSGTGGNYEQYF. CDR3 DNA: TGTGCCAGCAGCGGGACAGGGGGAAACTACGAGCAGTACTTC.

The CDR3 reads CASSLTQGLTEQYF. The CDR3 DNA sequence: TGTGCCAGCAGCTTAACCCAGGGTCTGACCGAGCAGTACTTC. This chain uses TRBV11-2 with TRBJ2-7, with D possibly being TRBD1 (5 bases). The length of the CDR3 is 14 residues. Trimming took 2 bases from V and 6 from J, leaving 14 bases between them. Germline CDR1 is SGHAT and CDR2 is FQNNGV.

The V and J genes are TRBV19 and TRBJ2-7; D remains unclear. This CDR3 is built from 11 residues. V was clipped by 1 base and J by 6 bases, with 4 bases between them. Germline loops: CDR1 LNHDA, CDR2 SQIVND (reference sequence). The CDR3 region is CASSIGPEQYF. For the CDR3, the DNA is TGTGCCAGTAGTATAGGGCCCGAGCAGTACTTC.

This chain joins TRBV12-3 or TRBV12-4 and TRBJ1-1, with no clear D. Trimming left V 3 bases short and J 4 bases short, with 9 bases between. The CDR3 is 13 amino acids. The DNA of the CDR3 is TGTGCCAGCAGTTTGAGGGAAGCCACTGAAGCTTTCTTT. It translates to CASSLREATEAFF.

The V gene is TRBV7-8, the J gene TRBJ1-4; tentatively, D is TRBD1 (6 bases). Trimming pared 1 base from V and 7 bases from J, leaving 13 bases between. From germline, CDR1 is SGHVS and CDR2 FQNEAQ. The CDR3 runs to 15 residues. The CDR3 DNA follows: TGTGCCAGCAGCTTAGTCAGGGGTCGGGTTGAAAAACTGTTTTTT. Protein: CASSLVRGRVEKLFF.

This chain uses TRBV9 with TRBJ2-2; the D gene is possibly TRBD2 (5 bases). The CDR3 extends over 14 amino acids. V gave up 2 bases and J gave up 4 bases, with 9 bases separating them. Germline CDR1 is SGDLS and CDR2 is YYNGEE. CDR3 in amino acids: CASSVRRGTGELFF. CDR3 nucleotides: TGTGCCAGCAGCGTCCGACGGGGCACCGGGGAGCTGTTTTTT. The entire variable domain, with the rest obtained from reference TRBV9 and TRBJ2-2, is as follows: DSGVTQTPKHLITATGQRVTLRCSPRSGDLSVYWYQQSLDQGLQFLIQYYNGEERAKGNILERFSAQQFPDLHSELNLSSLELGDSALYFCASSVRRGTGELFFGEGSRLTVL.

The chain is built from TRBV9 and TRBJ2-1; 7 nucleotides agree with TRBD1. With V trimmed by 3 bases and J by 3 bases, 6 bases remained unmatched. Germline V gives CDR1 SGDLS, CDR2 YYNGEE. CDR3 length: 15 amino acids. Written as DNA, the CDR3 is TGTGCCAGCAGCGCCGACAGGGCCGGCTACAATGAGCAGTTCTTC. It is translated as CASSADRAGYNEQFF. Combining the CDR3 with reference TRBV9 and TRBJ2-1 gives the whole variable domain DSGVTQTPKHLITATGQRVTLRCSPRSGDLSVYWYQQSLDQGLQFLIQYYNGEERAKGNILERFSAQQFPDLHSELNLSSLELGDSALYFCASSADRAGYNEQFFGPGTRLTVL.

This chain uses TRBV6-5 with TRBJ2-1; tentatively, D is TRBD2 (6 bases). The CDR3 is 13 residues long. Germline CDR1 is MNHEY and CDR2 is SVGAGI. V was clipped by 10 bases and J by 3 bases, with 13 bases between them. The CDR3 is CATRSRDYNEQFF. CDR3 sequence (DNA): TGTGCCACCAGGTCGCGGGACTACAATGAGCAGTTCTTC.

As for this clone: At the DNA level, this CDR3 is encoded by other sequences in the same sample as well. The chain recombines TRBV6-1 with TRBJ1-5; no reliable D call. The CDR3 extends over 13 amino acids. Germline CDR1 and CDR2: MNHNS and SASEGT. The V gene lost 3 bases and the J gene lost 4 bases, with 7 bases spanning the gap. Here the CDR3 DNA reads TGTGCCAGCAGTGACACAGTGAATCAGCCCCAGCATTTT. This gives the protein CASSDTVNQPQHF.

CDR3 loop: CASSRDRGFSYEQYF. In DNA form, the CDR3 reads TGTGCCAGCAGTCGGGACAGGGGGTTTTCCTACGAGCAGTACTTC. The chain employs TRBV7-9 and TRBJ2-7; 11 bases fit TRBD1. Germline values: CDR1 SEHNR, CDR2 FQNEAQ (reference sequence). This CDR3 is 15 amino acids long. The J segment lost 1 base and the V segment lost 6 bases, leaving 5 bases of the junction unmatched.

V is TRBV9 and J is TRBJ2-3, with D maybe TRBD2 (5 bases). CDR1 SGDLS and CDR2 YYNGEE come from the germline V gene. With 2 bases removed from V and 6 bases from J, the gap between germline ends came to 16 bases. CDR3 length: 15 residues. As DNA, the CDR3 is TGTGCCAGCAGCGTTTCCCCGGCCGCGGGTGATACGCAGTATTTT. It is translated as CASSVSPAAGDTQYF.

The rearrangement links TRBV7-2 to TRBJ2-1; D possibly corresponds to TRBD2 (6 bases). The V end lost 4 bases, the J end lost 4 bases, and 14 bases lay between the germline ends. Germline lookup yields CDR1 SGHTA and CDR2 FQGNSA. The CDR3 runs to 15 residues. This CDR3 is CASSSAGSFYNEQFF. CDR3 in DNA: TGTGCCAGCAGCTCGGCGGGGAGCTTTTACAATGAGCAGTTCTTC.

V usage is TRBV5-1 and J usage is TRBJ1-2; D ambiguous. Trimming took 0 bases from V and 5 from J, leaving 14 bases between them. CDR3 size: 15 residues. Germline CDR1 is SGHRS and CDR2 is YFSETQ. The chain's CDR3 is CASSLEQADIYGYTF. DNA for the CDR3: TGCGCCAGCAGCTTGGAGCAAGCAGACATATATGGCTACACCTTC. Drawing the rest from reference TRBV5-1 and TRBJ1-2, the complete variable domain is KAGVTQTPRYLIKTRGQQVTLSCSPISGHRSVSWYQQTPGQGLQFLFEYFSETQRNKGNFPGRFSGRQFSNSRSEMNVSTLELGDSALYLCASSLEQADIYGYTFGSGTRLTVV.

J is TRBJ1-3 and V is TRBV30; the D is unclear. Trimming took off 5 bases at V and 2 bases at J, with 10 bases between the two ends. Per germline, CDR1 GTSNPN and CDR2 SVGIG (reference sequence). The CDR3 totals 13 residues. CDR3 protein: CAWDGGAGNTIYF. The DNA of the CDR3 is TGTGCCTGGGACGGTGGTGCTGGAAACACCATATATTTT.

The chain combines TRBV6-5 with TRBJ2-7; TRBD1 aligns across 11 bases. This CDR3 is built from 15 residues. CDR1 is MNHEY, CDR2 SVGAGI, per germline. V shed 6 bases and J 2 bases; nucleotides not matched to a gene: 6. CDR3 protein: CASRSPGQGAYEQYF. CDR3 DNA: TGTGCCAGCAGATCCCCGGGACAGGGGGCCTACGAGCAGTACTTC.

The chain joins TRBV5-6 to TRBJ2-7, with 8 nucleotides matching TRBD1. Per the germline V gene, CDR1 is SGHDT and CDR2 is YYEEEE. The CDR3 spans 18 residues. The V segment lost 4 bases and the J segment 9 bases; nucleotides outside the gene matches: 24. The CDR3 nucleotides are TGTGCCAGCAGCGGCCCATACACGACAGGGGAAAGACTATCCGGGCAGTACTTC. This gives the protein CASSGPYTTGERLSGQYF.

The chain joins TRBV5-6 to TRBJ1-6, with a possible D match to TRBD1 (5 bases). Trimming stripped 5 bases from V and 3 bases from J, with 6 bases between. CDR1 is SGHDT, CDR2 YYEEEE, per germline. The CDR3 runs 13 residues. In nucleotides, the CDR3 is TGTGCCAGCAGTCAGGGCTATAATTCACCCCTCCACTTT. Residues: CASSQGYNSPLHF.

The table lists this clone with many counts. This CDR3 reads CASSRIPKWSSYEQYF. CDR3 sequence (DNA): TGTGCCAGCAGCCGAATACCTAAGTGGAGCTCCTACGAGCAGTACTTC. The rearrangement uses TRBV11-2 and TRBJ2-7; D is undetermined. The CDR3 consists of 16 residues. The germline V and J ends were trimmed by 5 bases and 0 bases, with 17 bases remaining between them. Germline CDR1 is SGHAT and CDR2 is FQNNGV.

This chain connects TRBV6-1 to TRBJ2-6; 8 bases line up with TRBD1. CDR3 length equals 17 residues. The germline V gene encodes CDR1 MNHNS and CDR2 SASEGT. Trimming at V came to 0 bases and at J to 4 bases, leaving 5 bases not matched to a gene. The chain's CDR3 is CASSEALRGLGANVLTF. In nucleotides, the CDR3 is TGTGCCAGCAGTGAAGCCCTCAGGGGGCTCGGGGCCAACGTCCTGACTTTC.

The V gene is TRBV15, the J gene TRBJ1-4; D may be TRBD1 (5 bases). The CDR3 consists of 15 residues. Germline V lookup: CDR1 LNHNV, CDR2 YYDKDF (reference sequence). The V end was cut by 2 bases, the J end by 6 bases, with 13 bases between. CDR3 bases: TGTGCCACCAGCAGACTAAGGGGTTTTGATGAAAAACTGTTTTTT. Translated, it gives CATSRLRGFDEKLFF.

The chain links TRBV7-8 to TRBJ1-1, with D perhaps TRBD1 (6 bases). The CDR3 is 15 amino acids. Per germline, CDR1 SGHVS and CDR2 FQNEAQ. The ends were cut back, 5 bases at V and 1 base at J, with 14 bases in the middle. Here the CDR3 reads CASSQGHIKNTEAFF. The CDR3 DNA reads TGTGCCAGCAGCCAGGGACACATAAAGAACACTGAAGCTTTCTTT.

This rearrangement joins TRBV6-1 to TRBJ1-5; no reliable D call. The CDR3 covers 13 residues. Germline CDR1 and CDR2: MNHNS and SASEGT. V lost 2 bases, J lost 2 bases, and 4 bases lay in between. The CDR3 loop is CASSEYGNQPQHF. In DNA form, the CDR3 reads TGTGCCAGCAGTGAATATGGCAATCAGCCCCAGCATTTT.

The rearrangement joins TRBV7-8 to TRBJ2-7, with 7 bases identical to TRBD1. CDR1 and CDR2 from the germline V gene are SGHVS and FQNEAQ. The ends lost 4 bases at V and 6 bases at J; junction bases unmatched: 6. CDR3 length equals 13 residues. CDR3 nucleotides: TGTGCCAGCAGCTCCGGGACAGCTACCGAGCAGTACTTC. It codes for CASSSGTATEQYF.